The rows below give T cell receptor beta chains drawn from one sample of a study of spatial heterogeneity in lung cancer. A single record per CDR3 protein comes from TCRdb applying MiXCR to the 5' RACE reads. The table includes fewer than 65,000 distinct CDR3 sequences, roughly 5.9% detected once. The specimen was PBMCs, collected at surgery. The receptors originated from a female donor with early-stage non-small cell lung cancer. The CDR3 runs from the conserved cysteine through the conserved F or W. A D gene is named only where the DNA matches it firmly. Size is omitted from some rows. Given values are once, few, many or a class for expanded clones.

clone size: few
J gene: TRBJ2-3
D gene: TRBD2
V gene: TRBV19
CDR3 protein: CASSGLAGGGHPSTDTQYF
CDR3 DNA: TGTGCCAGTAGTGGACTAGCGGGAGGAGGCCACCCTAGCACAGATACGCAGTATTTT

clone size: few
J gene: TRBJ2-1
D gene: NA
V gene: TRBV7-2
CDR3 protein: CASSPDRGRYNEQFF
CDR3 DNA: TGTGCCAGCAGCCCGGACCGGGGGCGCTACAATGAGCAGTTCTTC

clone size: many
J gene: TRBJ2-1
D gene: NA
V gene: TRBV23-1
CDR3 protein: CASTLQPRDTYNEQFF
CDR3 DNA: TGCGCCAGCACCCTTCAACCCCGGGACACCTACAATGAGCAGTTCTTC

clone size: many
J gene: TRBJ1-4
D gene: NA
V gene: TRBV10-3
CDR3 protein: CAIRAQVSDEKLFF
CDR3 DNA: TGTGCCATCAGAGCGCAGGTGTCCGATGAAAAACTGTTTTTT

clone size: many
J gene: TRBJ1-5
D gene: NA
V gene: TRBV10-3
CDR3 protein: CAISGTVQPQHF
CDR3 DNA: TGTGCCATCAGTGGGACAGTTCAGCCCCAGCATTTT

clone size: few
J gene: TRBJ1-5
D gene: TRBD1
V gene: TRBV5-1
CDR3 protein: CASSLGTGREDQPQHF
CDR3 DNA: TGCGCCAGCAGCCTAGGGACAGGCCGGGAGGATCAGCCCCAGCATTTT

clone size: many
J gene: TRBJ2-3
D gene: TRBD1
V gene: TRBV12-3/TRBV12-4
CDR3 protein: CASSPTGEKQYF
CDR3 DNA: TGTGCCAGCAGTCCGACAGGGGAGAAGCAGTATTTT

clone size: many
J gene: TRBJ2-2
D gene: NA
V gene: TRBV20-1
CDR3 protein: CSARGGELFF
CDR3 DNA: TGCAGCGCGAGGGGCGGGGAGCTGTTTTTT

clone size: many
J gene: TRBJ2-1
D gene: NA
V gene: TRBV11-2
CDR3 protein: CASSLASSYNEQFF
CDR3 DNA: TGTGCCAGCAGCTTAGCAAGCTCCTACAATGAGCAGTTCTTC

clone size: many
J gene: TRBJ2-1
D gene: TRBD2
V gene: TRBV27
CDR3 protein: CASSSPSGSPYNEQFF
CDR3 DNA: TGTGCCAGCAGTTCTCCTAGCGGGAGCCCCTACAATGAGCAGTTCTTC

clone size: few
J gene: TRBJ2-4
D gene: TRBD1
V gene: TRBV7-9
CDR3 protein: CASSPSGTGARAKNIQYF
CDR3 DNA: TGTGCCAGCAGCCCATCCGGGACAGGGGCAAGGGCCAAAAACATTCAGTACTTC

clone size: NA
J gene: TRBJ1-2
D gene: NA
V gene: TRBV20-1
CDR3 protein: CSARDLGHPYGYTF
CDR3 DNA: TGCAGTGCTAGAGATCTGGGACATCCCTATGGCTACACCTTC

clone size: many
J gene: TRBJ2-1
D gene: NA
V gene: TRBV19
CDR3 protein: CASMTRLNEQFF
CDR3 DNA: TGTGCCAGTATGACGCGACTAAATGAGCAGTTCTTC

clone size: NA
J gene: TRBJ2-2
D gene: NA
V gene: TRBV12-3/TRBV12-4
CDR3 protein: CASSFFGGTGELFF
CDR3 DNA: TGTGCCAGCAGTTTCTTTGGGGGAACCGGGGAGCTGTTTTTT

clone size: NA
J gene: TRBJ2-3
D gene: TRBD2
V gene: TRBV4-2
CDR3 protein: CASSPGTRDDTQYF
CDR3 DNA: TGTGCCAGCAGCCCCGGGACTAGGGATGATACGCAGTATTTT

clone size: many
J gene: TRBJ2-1
D gene: NA
V gene: TRBV28
CDR3 protein: CASSLQGSSYNEQFF
CDR3 DNA: TGTGCCAGCAGTTTGCAGGGTAGCTCCTACAATGAGCAGTTCTTC

clone size: medium-sized
J gene: TRBJ2-2
D gene: NA
V gene: TRBV28
CDR3 protein: CASTHPLGGELFF
CDR3 DNA: TGTGCCAGCACCCATCCCCTCGGCGGGGAGCTGTTTTTT

clone size: NA
J gene: TRBJ1-1
D gene: TRBD1
V gene: TRBV7-2
CDR3 protein: CASSLSPTGGEGTEAFF
CDR3 DNA: TGTGCCAGCAGCTTAAGCCCGACAGGGGGCGAGGGGACTGAAGCTTTCTTT

clone size: NA
J gene: TRBJ1-1
D gene: NA
V gene: TRBV28
CDR3 protein: CASTNRRGTEAFF
CDR3 DNA: TGTGCCAGCACCAACCGGAGGGGCACTGAAGCTTTCTTT

clone size: many
J gene: TRBJ1-1
D gene: NA
V gene: TRBV5-4
CDR3 protein: CASSFAGGNTEAFF
CDR3 DNA: TGTGCCAGCAGCTTCGCAGGAGGGAACACTGAAGCTTTCTTT

clone size: many
J gene: TRBJ2-1
D gene: NA
V gene: TRBV6-2/TRBV6-3
CDR3 protein: CASTRSLGPSYNEQFF
CDR3 DNA: TGTGCCAGCACTCGATCTCTAGGACCCTCCTACAATGAGCAGTTCTTC

clone size: few
J gene: TRBJ2-1
D gene: TRBD1
V gene: TRBV28
CDR3 protein: CASSFWTGVRNEQFF
CDR3 DNA: TGTGCCAGCAGCTTTTGGACAGGGGTTAGGAATGAGCAGTTCTTC

clone size: many
J gene: TRBJ2-3
D gene: NA
V gene: TRBV11-2
CDR3 protein: CASSLDTDTQYF
CDR3 DNA: TGTGCCAGCAGCTTAGATACAGATACGCAGTATTTT

clone size: many
J gene: TRBJ1-2
D gene: TRBD1
V gene: TRBV7-9
CDR3 protein: CASSLGDRSCTF
CDR3 DNA: TGTGCCAGCAGCTTAGGGGACAGAAGCTGCACCTTC

clone size: many
J gene: TRBJ1-5
D gene: NA
V gene: TRBV11-2
CDR3 protein: CASSLGRRVDSNQPQHF
CDR3 DNA: TGTGCCAGCAGCTTAGGGCGCAGAGTCGATAGCAATCAGCCCCAGCATTTT

clone size: many
J gene: TRBJ2-6
D gene: NA
V gene: TRBV6-5
CDR3 protein: CASGVSGANVLTF
CDR3 DNA: TGTGCCAGCGGCGTCTCTGGGGCCAACGTCCTGACTTTC

clone size: NA
J gene: TRBJ2-1
D gene: TRBD2
V gene: TRBV6-1
CDR3 protein: CASSEILAASYNEQFF
CDR3 DNA: TGTGCCAGCAGTGAAATACTAGCGGCATCCTACAATGAGCAGTTCTTC

clone size: few
J gene: TRBJ1-5
D gene: NA
V gene: TRBV18
CDR3 protein: CASSPYSNQPQHF
CDR3 DNA: TGTGCCAGCTCACCTTATAGCAATCAGCCCCAGCATTTT

clone size: many
J gene: TRBJ1-1
D gene: TRBD1
V gene: TRBV18
CDR3 protein: CASSLSTTGSEAFF
CDR3 DNA: TGTGCCAGCTCACTCTCCACGACAGGGTCTGAAGCTTTCTTT

clone size: few
J gene: TRBJ2-5
D gene: NA
V gene: TRBV3-1
CDR3 protein: CASSQAVGTPQETQYF
CDR3 DNA: TGTGCCAGCAGCCAAGCAGTAGGCACCCCACAAGAGACCCAGTACTTC

clone size: few
J gene: TRBJ1-4
D gene: TRBD1
V gene: TRBV3-1
CDR3 protein: CASSILQGAGEKLFF
CDR3 DNA: TGTGCCAGCAGCATCCTACAGGGGGCGGGAGAAAAACTGTTTTTT

clone size: NA
J gene: TRBJ1-6
D gene: NA
V gene: TRBV30
CDR3 protein: CAWTVHKSPNSPLHF
CDR3 DNA: TGTGCCTGGACTGTACACAAATCCCCTAATTCACCCCTCCACTTT

clone size: many
J gene: TRBJ1-6
D gene: NA
V gene: TRBV25-1
CDR3 protein: CASSEGGGRYNSPLHF
CDR3 DNA: TGTGCCAGCAGTGAAGGCGGGGGGCGTTATAATTCACCCCTCCACTTT

clone size: few
J gene: TRBJ1-5
D gene: NA
V gene: TRBV30
CDR3 protein: CAWNRGSNQPQHF
CDR3 DNA: TGTGCCTGGAACCGGGGGAGCAATCAGCCCCAGCATTTT

clone size: many
J gene: TRBJ2-1
D gene: NA
V gene: TRBV12-5
CDR3 protein: CASGLVLGAPDEQFF
CDR3 DNA: TGTGCTAGTGGTTTGGTACTAGGGGCTCCGGATGAGCAGTTCTTC

clone size: many
J gene: TRBJ2-3
D gene: TRBD2
V gene: TRBV24-1
CDR3 protein: CATSASSGGTDTQYF
CDR3 DNA: TGTGCCACCAGTGCGTCTAGCGGGGGGACAGATACGCAGTATTTT

clone size: many
J gene: TRBJ2-1
D gene: NA
V gene: TRBV20-1
CDR3 protein: CSARTDGPYNEQFF
CDR3 DNA: TGCAGTGCTAGGACGGACGGCCCCTACAATGAGCAGTTCTTC

clone size: many
J gene: TRBJ1-1
D gene: NA
V gene: TRBV5-1
CDR3 protein: CASSLRPPDTEAFF
CDR3 DNA: TGCGCCAGCAGCTTGAGACCCCCTGACACTGAAGCTTTCTTT

clone size: many
J gene: TRBJ2-5
D gene: NA
V gene: TRBV29-1
CDR3 protein: CSVDTERETQYF
CDR3 DNA: TGCAGCGTTGATACGGAACGGGAGACCCAGTACTTC

clone size: many
J gene: TRBJ1-5
D gene: NA
V gene: TRBV10-3
CDR3 protein: CAISESSDSNQPQHF
CDR3 DNA: TGTGCCATCAGTGAGTCGTCCGATAGCAATCAGCCCCAGCATTTT